What follows are 31 T cell receptor beta chains derived from one specimen sequenced in a study of blood T cell repertoires in COVID-19. Clones were read by immunoSEQ multiplex PCR, and TCRdb kept only the in-frame ones, dropping some. The sample consists of approximately 200,000 clones, 90% of them appearing once. Sequences were obtained from peripheral blood. The receptor set was obtained from a man aged 30-40 years with COVID-19, enrolled during active disease.

The rearrangement links TRBV11-3 to TRBJ2-1; 12 bases line up with TRBD2. The CDR3 is 18 amino acids. V was clipped by 5 bases and J by 7 bases; unmatched bases: 15. CDR1 and CDR2 from the germline V gene are SGHNT and YENEEA. The CDR3 reads CASSPRPLTSGRGNEQFF. CDR3 in DNA: TGTGCCAGCAGCCCCCGGCCCCTGACTAGCGGGAGAGGTAATGAGCAGTTCTTC.

The chain recombines TRBV27 with TRBJ2-7; 8 bases align to TRBD2. In germline, CDR1 is MNHEY, CDR2 SMNVEV (reference sequence). CDR3 length: 17 residues. V lost 2 bases and J lost 4; bases outside the gene matches: 13. CDR3 sequence reads: CASSLTIPGLGGYEQYF. The DNA of the CDR3 is TGTGCCAGCAGTTTAACGATACCGGGACTAGGAGGGTACGAGCAGTACTTC.

This clone has a handful of counts. The gene calls are TRBV10-3 and TRBJ1-5; D ambiguous. Germline CDR1 reads ENHRY; CDR2 reads SYGVKD. This CDR3 is 14 amino acids long. V dropped 2 bases and J dropped 9 bases, with 14 bases sitting between them. The CDR3, as DNA: TGTGCCATCAGTGAGGGAGGCCAAAGTACGCCCCAGCATTTT. This encodes CAISEGGQSTPQHF.

The chain joins TRBV27 to TRBJ1-1, with TRBD1 identical over 7 bases. The CDR3 is 14 amino acids. In germline, CDR1 is MNHEY, CDR2 SMNVEV (reference sequence). V lost 4 bases to trimming and J lost 0 bases; unmatched junction nucleotides: 2. CDR3 loop: CASSWDRMNTEAFF. DNA of the CDR3: TGTGCCAGCAGTTGGGACAGAATGAACACTGAAGCTTTCTTT.

The chain joins TRBV9 to TRBJ2-7, with TRBD2 identical over 14 bases. Germline V gene data show CDR1 as SGDLS and CDR2 as YYNGEE. Germline trimming cut 0 bases from V and 0 bases from J; bases unmatched to any gene: 8. CDR3 length equals 19 residues. CDR3 sequence reads: CASSVGGLAGVWSSYEQYF. The CDR3 nucleotides read TGTGCCAGCAGCGTAGGGGGACTAGCGGGAGTTTGGAGCTCCTACGAGCAGTACTTC. Drawing the rest from reference TRBV9 and TRBJ2-7, the complete variable domain is DSGVTQTPKHLITATGQRVTLRCSPRSGDLSVYWYQQSLDQGLQFLIQYYNGEERAKGNILERFSAQQFPDLHSELNLSSLELGDSALYFCASSVGGLAGVWSSYEQYFGPGTRLTVT.

The genes are TRBV7-8 and TRBJ1-5; D remains unclear. Trimming shortened V by 0 bases and J by 0 bases, and 12 bases separated the two germline ends. The germline V gene encodes CDR1 SGHVS and CDR2 FQNEAQ. The CDR3 spans 17 residues. This CDR3 reads CASSLARVPSSNQPQHF. The CDR3, as DNA: TGTGCCAGCAGCTTAGCGAGGGTTCCCAGTAGCAATCAGCCCCAGCATTTT.

This rearrangement joins TRBV19 to TRBJ2-1, with TRBD2 matching over 7 bases. CDR1 is LNHDA and CDR2 is SQIVND in the germline V gene (reference sequence). There are 15 residues in the CDR3. The V gene end was trimmed by 7 bases and the J gene end by 0 bases; junction bases not matched to a gene: 6. CDR3 region: CASTSGAPSYNEQFF. CDR3 bases: TGTGCCAGTACCAGCGGGGCGCCCTCCTACAATGAGCAGTTCTTC.

The chain combines TRBV6-6 with TRBJ2-7; 12 bases are shared with TRBD1. V was pared by 2 bases and J by 9 bases, with 8 bases of the junction left unmatched. The CDR3 runs 15 residues. Germline CDR1 and CDR2: MNHNY and SVGAGI (reference sequence). CDR3 DNA sequence: TGTGCCAGCAGTTACCCCCCGGGACAGGGGGCGGGGCAGTACTTC. Translation gives CASSYPPGQGAGQYF.

V gene TRBV25-1 combines with J gene TRBJ1-5; 7 bases line up with TRBD1. CDR1 and CDR2 from the germline V gene are MGHDK and SYGVNS. V gave up 5 bases and J gave up 2 bases; unmatched junction bases: 12. This CDR3 region has 17 residues. The CDR3 DNA follows: TGTGCCAGCAGTCCCTCCGAGGGGCAGGGGGGCAATCAGCCCCAGCATTTT. This codes for CASSPSEGQGGNQPQHF.

V usage is TRBV7-2 and J usage is TRBJ2-7, with 7 bases matching TRBD2. V trimming: 4 bases; J trimming: 3 bases; junction bases outside the gene matches: 6. CDR1 SGHTA and CDR2 FQGNSA come from the germline V gene. The CDR3 loop spans 14 amino acids. The CDR3 spells CASSYLGGSYEQYF. DNA of the CDR3: TGTGCCAGCAGCTATTTGGGGGGGAGCTACGAGCAGTACTTC.

The chain uses TRBV25-1 and TRBJ2-7; tentatively, D is TRBD2 (6 bases). The V end lost 5 bases, the J end lost 0 bases, and 14 bases lay between the germline ends. In germline, CDR1 is MGHDK, CDR2 SYGVNS. This CDR3 has 15 amino acids. The CDR3 loop is CASSQPRGNSYEQYF. CDR3 in DNA: TGTGCCAGCAGTCAGCCCCGGGGGAACTCCTACGAGCAGTACTTC.

The chain joins TRBV18 to TRBJ1-4, with 8 bases fitting TRBD1. The CDR3 consists of 14 residues. The V gene's germline CDR1 is KGHSH and CDR2 LQKENI. J lost 8 bases, V lost 6 bases, and 8 bases had no gene match. CDR3 in DNA: TGTGCCAGCTCCCGCGACAGGGGTAGCGAAAAACTGTTTTTT. This gives the protein CASSRDRGSEKLFF. Combining the CDR3 with reference TRBV18 and TRBJ1-4 gives the whole variable domain NAGVMQNPRHLVRRRGQEARLRCSPMKGHSHVYWYRQLPEEGLKFMVYLQKENIIDESGMPKERFSAEFPKEGPSILRIQQVVRGDSAAYFCASSRDRGSEKLFFGSGTQLSVL.

The chain has TRBV6-5 and TRBJ1-6; TRBD1 matches 10 bases. The trim removed 7 bases at V and 7 bases at J, leaving 7 bases unmatched. The germline V gene has CDR1 MNHEY and CDR2 SVGAGI. The CDR3 has 15 residues. This CDR3 reads CASTLGQGMNSPLHF. In DNA, the CDR3 is TGTGCCAGCACTTTGGGACAGGGGATGAATTCACCCCTCCACTTT.

The CDR3 DNA reads as TGTGCCAGCAGCCAAGAGGCCCTCACCCCAGGAACTGAAGCTTTCTTT. Its translation is CASSQEALTPGTEAFF. V usage is TRBV4-2 and J usage is TRBJ1-1; no definite D call. Trimming pared 0 bases from V and 5 bases from J, leaving 16 bases between. Germline V gives CDR1 LGHNA, CDR2 YNFKEQ. The CDR3 has 16 amino acids.

The J gene is TRBJ2-1, the V gene TRBV18; TRBD2 agrees at 13 bases. The CDR3 is made up of 16 amino acids. V lost 6 bases, J lost 3 bases, and 5 bases stayed unmatched. Germline assignment: CDR1 KGHSH and CDR2 LQKENI. The CDR3 bases are TGTGCCAGCTCCCCTGGACTAGCGGGGGACTACAATGAGCAGTTCTTC. It encodes CASSPGLAGDYNEQFF.

The chain joins TRBV19 to TRBJ2-7; TRBD2 might be the D (5 bases). The CDR3 totals 14 residues. The germline V gene has CDR1 LNHDA and CDR2 SQIVND (reference sequence). V was cut by 3 bases and J by 4 bases, with 13 bases left in between. In DNA, the CDR3 is TGTGCCAGTAGTATTATGGGAGAAGGTTACGAGCAGTACTTC. This sequence encodes CASSIMGEGYEQYF.

This clone was found a few times. DNA of the CDR3: TGTGCCAGCAAGGAGTCTACTGAATCACCCCTCCACTTT. Its protein product is CASKESTESPLHF. The rearrangement uses TRBV6-5 and TRBJ1-6, with D unresolved. The length of the CDR3 is 13 residues. V shed 7 bases and J shed 10 bases, with 14 bases lying between them. CDR1 and CDR2 from the germline V gene are MNHEY and SVGAGI.

This chain uses TRBV6-5 with TRBJ2-1; maybe TRBD2 (6 bases). The CDR3 spans 15 residues. Germline values: CDR1 MNHEY, CDR2 SVGAGI. The germline V and J ends were trimmed by 6 bases and 3 bases, with 15 bases remaining between them. The CDR3 region has the DNA TGTGCCAGCAGCCTGGGACTGCCCCTCTACAATGAGCAGTTCTTC. Translating gives CASSLGLPLYNEQFF.

This clone was seen once. The chain combines TRBV30 with TRBJ1-3, with D possibly matching TRBD1 (6 bases). Germline CDR1 and CDR2: GTSNPN and SVGIG (reference sequence). The CDR3 runs to 17 residues. Trimming took 0 bases from V and 0 from J, leaving 15 bases between them. This chain's CDR3 is CAWSVVRTDFSGNTIYF. The CDR3, as DNA: TGTGCCTGGAGTGTAGTAAGGACAGACTTCTCTGGAAACACCATATATTTT.

This chain's CDR3 is CTSSQEGLYPYSTDTQYF. CDR3 nucleotides: TGCACCAGCAGCCAAGAAGGACTCTACCCCTATAGCACAGATACGCAGTATTTT. The rearrangement joins TRBV1 to TRBJ2-3; the table's D gene call, TRBD2, was not cross checked with the DNA. TRBV1 is marked as a pseudogene. This CDR3 has 18 residues.

V is TRBV9 and J is TRBJ2-2; 10 nucleotides match TRBD2. CDR1 and CDR2 from the germline V gene are SGDLS and YYNGEE. J was trimmed by 1 base and V by 4 bases; bases with no gene match: 4. The CDR3 is 16 residues long. CDR3 sequence: CASSWRLAGNTGELFF. Written as DNA, the CDR3 is TGTGCCAGCAGCTGGAGACTAGCGGGGAACACCGGGGAGCTGTTTTTT.

The chain carries TRBV19 and TRBJ1-5; maybe TRBD1 (6 bases). Trimming stripped 6 bases from V and 7 bases from J, with 13 bases between. Germline V gene lookup returns CDR1 LNHDA and CDR2 SQIVND (reference sequence). The CDR3 spans 13 residues. In DNA form, the CDR3 reads TGTGCCAGTAGCAAACAGGGAGAACAGCCCCAGCATTTT. The encoded protein is CASSKQGEQPQHF.

J is TRBJ2-7 and V is TRBV10-3; possible D gene TRBD2, 5 bases. Germline-derived CDR1 and CDR2 are ENHRY and SYGVKD. Trimming cost V 4 bases and J 3 bases, with 10 bases left between them. The CDR3 is 13 amino acids. The CDR3: CAISGVGSYEQYF. Here the CDR3 DNA reads TGTGCCATCAGTGGGGTAGGGAGCTACGAGCAGTACTTC.

The chain has TRBV24-1 and TRBJ2-6, with a tentative D call TRBD1 (6 bases). Per germline, CDR1 KGHDR and CDR2 SFDVKD. The length of the CDR3 is 19 residues. Trimming took off 4 bases at V and 0 bases at J, with 18 bases between the two ends. The CDR3 DNA sequence: TGTGCCACCAGTGACAACTACAGGGACCTTAGCTCTGGGGCCAACGTCCTGACTTTC. Encoded protein: CATSDNYRDLSSGANVLTF.

The V and J genes are TRBV7-9 and TRBJ2-1; TRBD2 aligns across 12 bases. The germline gives CDR1 SEHNR, CDR2 FQNEAQ (reference sequence). After removal of 5 bases from V and 10 bases from J, the junction contained 9 bases not matched to a gene. This CDR3 is 15 amino acids long. DNA of the CDR3: TGTGCCAGCAGCCGAATAGCTAGCGGGAGGGCCGAGCAGTTCTTC. This codes for CASSRIASGRAEQFF.

This clone was counted between two and nine times. At one of its ends the junction is not consistent with the germline gene, which may arise from a read error. The rearrangement links TRBV5-6 to TRBJ1-4, with D perhaps matching TRBD1 (5 bases). This CDR3 contains 12 residues. CDR1 and CDR2 from the germline V gene are SGHDT and YYEEEE. The CDR3 nucleotides are TGTGCCAGCAGCTCCACGACAGAAAGACTGTTTTTT. Protein sequence: CASSSTTERLFF.

V and J are TRBV5-1 and TRBJ2-2, with 8 bases matching TRBD1. The germline V gene encodes CDR1 SGHRS and CDR2 YFSETQ. The CDR3 consists of 16 residues. V trimming: 1 base; J trimming: 6 bases; junction bases outside the gene matches: 8. The CDR3 DNA reads as TGCGCCAGCAGCTTGAGTCCACAGGGGGGAGCCGGGGAGCTGTTTTTT. Translated, it gives CASSLSPQGGAGELFF.

The chain is built from TRBV19 and TRBJ1-1; D remains unclear. V lost 5 bases and J lost 5, with 12 bases in between. Germline V CDR1 and CDR2: LNHDA, SQIVND (reference sequence). The CDR3 covers 13 residues. The CDR3 DNA follows: TGTGCCAGTAGTTATCGGGGAAGGACTGAAGCTTTCTTT. Protein: CASSYRGRTEAFF.

V gene TRBV11-1 combines with J gene TRBJ1-2; 10 bases align to TRBD1. The CDR3 is 15 residues long. The ends lost 4 bases at V and 3 bases at J; junction bases unmatched: 5. Germline CDR1 is SGHAT and CDR2 is FQDESV (reference sequence). CDR3 sequence: CASSSRTGGHYGYTF. Here the CDR3 DNA reads TGTGCCAGCAGCTCCAGGACAGGGGGGCACTATGGCTACACCTTC.

V usage is TRBV9 and J usage is TRBJ1-1; 8 positions match TRBD1. The junction had 4 bases not matched to a gene; V was cut back by 4 bases and J by 8 bases. This CDR3 spans 12 amino acids. Germline V gene data show CDR1 as SGDLS and CDR2 as YYNGEE. This CDR3 is CASSPRTGEAFF. In DNA, the CDR3 is TGTGCCAGCAGCCCCCGGACAGGGGAAGCTTTCTTT.

The genes are TRBV7-2 and TRBJ2-5; 7 bases are shared with TRBD1. The CDR3 has 14 residues. With V trimmed by 5 bases and J by 3 bases, 6 bases remained unmatched. Germline V gene lookup returns CDR1 SGHTA and CDR2 FQGNSA. The CDR3 protein is CASSHQTGKETQYF. The CDR3 coding sequence is TGTGCCAGCAGCCATCAGACAGGGAAAGAGACCCAGTACTTC.